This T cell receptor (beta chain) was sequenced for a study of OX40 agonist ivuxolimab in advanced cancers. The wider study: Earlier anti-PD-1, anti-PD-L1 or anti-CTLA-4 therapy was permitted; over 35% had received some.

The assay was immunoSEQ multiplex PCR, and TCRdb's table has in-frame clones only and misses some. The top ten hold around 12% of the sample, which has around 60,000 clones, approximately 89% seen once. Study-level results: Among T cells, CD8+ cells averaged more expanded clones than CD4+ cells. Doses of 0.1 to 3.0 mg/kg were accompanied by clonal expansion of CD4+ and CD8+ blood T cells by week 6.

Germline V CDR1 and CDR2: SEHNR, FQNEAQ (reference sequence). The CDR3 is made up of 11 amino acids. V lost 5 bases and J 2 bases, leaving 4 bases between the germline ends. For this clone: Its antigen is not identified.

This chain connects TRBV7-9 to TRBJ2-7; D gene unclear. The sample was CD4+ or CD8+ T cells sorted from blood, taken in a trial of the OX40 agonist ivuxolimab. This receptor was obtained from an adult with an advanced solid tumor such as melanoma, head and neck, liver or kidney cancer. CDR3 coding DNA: TGTGCCAGCAGCCGAACCTACGAGCAGTACTTC. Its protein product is CASSRTYEQYF.